What follows are 12 T cell receptor beta chains derived from one specimen sequenced in a study of spatial heterogeneity in lung cancer. MiXCR, applied by TCRdb to the 5' RACE reads, yields one record per CDR3 protein. The sample comprises about 1,300 distinct CDR3 sequences, approximately 10% of which are singletons, and around 20% rests with the top ten. Study outcomes and limitations: Mutation counts in tumors were tracked by counts of expanded intratumoral alpha and beta TCRs.

The antigens for these receptors are not known. Time point described: sample taken at primary tumor resection. This material consisted of lung tumor tissue, taken at surgery. The receptors were gathered from a male donor with early-stage non-small cell lung cancer.

This clonotype is medium-sized in the sample. The V gene is TRBV6-2 or TRBV6-3, the J gene TRBJ2-3; 7 nucleotides line up with TRBD1. This CDR3 is built from 13 residues. Unmatched junction bases numbered 7, after V lost 10 bases and J lost 3 bases. Germline V gene lookup returns CDR1 MNHEY and CDR2 SVGEGT. In DNA, the CDR3 is TGTGCCACCGACAGGGACGGGACAGATACGCAGTATTTT. Amino acid sequence: CATDRDGTDTQYF.

This chain uses TRBV5-1 with TRBJ1-6; D is possibly TRBD1 (6 bases). The germline CDR1 and CDR2 sequences are SGHRS and YFSETQ. CDR3 length: 13 residues. With 3 bases removed from V and 7 bases from J, the gap between germline ends came to 8 bases. In nucleotides, the CDR3 is TGCGCCAGCAGCTCAGGACAGAATTCACCCCTCCACTTT. Translated, it gives CASSSGQNSPLHF.

The CDR3 DNA reads as TGTGCCAGCAGCCCAGTTTGGGATACGCAGTATTTT. Its translation: CASSPVWDTQYF. V and J are TRBV28 and TRBJ2-3, with D unresolved. The germline gives CDR1 MDHEN, CDR2 SYDVKM. V lost 6 bases and J lost 6, with 10 bases in between. This CDR3 comprises 12 residues.

This clonotype counts as medium-sized. This chain uses TRBV7-8 with TRBJ2-1; a possible D gene is TRBD2 (6 bases). The CDR3 spans 15 residues. Germline CDR1 and CDR2: SGHVS and FQNEAQ. V was shortened by 5 bases and J by 7 bases, with 18 bases between the two germline ends. CDR3 in amino acids: CASSLGDSSLNEQFF. The CDR3 bases are TGTGCCAGCAGCCTGGGGGACTCCAGTCTTAATGAGCAGTTCTTC.

This clonotype is deemed medium-sized. At one of its ends the junction is not consistent with the germline gene, which may arise from a read error. The J gene is TRBJ1-2, the V gene TRBV27; TRBD1 might be the D (6 bases). The CDR3 totals 14 residues. Germline CDR1 and CDR2: MNHEY and SMNVEV (reference sequence). Here the CDR3 reads CVSARTVSDYGYTF. For the CDR3, the DNA is TGTGTCAGCGCTCGGACAGTATCTGACTATGGCTACACCTTC.

By share, this clonotype ranks as medium-sized. The chain links TRBV7-9 to TRBJ2-1; D is possibly TRBD1 or TRBD2 (5 bases each). The CDR3 is made up of 15 amino acids. V was shortened by 1 base and J by 7 bases, with 14 bases between the two germline ends. CDR1 and CDR2 (germline): SEHNR, FQNEAQ (reference sequence). DNA of the CDR3: TGTGCCAGCAGCTTAGGTGGGGGAAGAAGGAATGAGCAGTTCTTC. It codes for CASSLGGGRRNEQFF.

In this sample, this clonotype is medium-sized (0.01 to 0.1%). The V call is TRBV20-1, the J call TRBJ1-1, with 8 bases lining up with TRBD1. CDR1 and CDR2 from the germline V gene are DFQATT and SNEGSKA (reference sequence). The ends lost 4 bases at V and 4 bases at J; junction bases unmatched: 2. The CDR3 sequence is 12 residues long. CDR3 coding DNA: TGCAGTGCTAAGACAGGGGCCACTGAAGCTTTCTTT. Translating it yields CSAKTGATEAFF.

By sample fraction, this clonotype is medium-sized. This chain connects TRBV7-3 to TRBJ2-1; TRBD1 aligns across 12 bases. Germline V gives CDR1 SGHTA, CDR2 FQGTGA. The CDR3 has 15 residues. Losses at the gene ends were 6 bases for V and 13 bases for J; bases not matched to a gene: 13. CDR3 protein: CASSPGTGGRVEQFF. Here the CDR3 DNA reads TGTGCCAGCAGTCCCGGGACAGGGGGCAGGGTAGAACAGTTCTTC.

Within the sample, this clonotype is medium-sized. The chain joins TRBV5-1 to TRBJ1-1, with no clear D. Trimming pared 3 bases from V and 0 bases from J, leaving 9 bases between. CDR1 and CDR2 from the germline V gene are SGHRS and YFSETQ. The CDR3 contains 14 residues. The CDR3 sequence is CASSSTTVNTEAFF. The CDR3, as DNA: TGCGCCAGCAGCTCCACGACGGTGAACACTGAAGCTTTCTTT.

Ten or more counts support this clonotype. The CDR3 sequence is CASRQSQETQYF. The CDR3 DNA sequence: TGTGCCAGCAGACAGAGCCAAGAGACCCAGTACTTC. J is TRBJ2-5 and V is TRBV28; D is uncertain. The germline gives CDR1 MDHEN, CDR2 SYDVKM. Deletions cut 6 bases from V and 1 base from J, with 6 bases between. CDR3 length equals 12 residues.

This clonotype is medium-sized. V and J are TRBV5-4 and TRBJ2-1; 9 nucleotides line up with TRBD2. The CDR3 extends over 16 amino acids. V trimming: 4 bases; J trimming: 4 bases; junction bases outside the gene matches: 9. Germline V CDR1 and CDR2: SGHNT, YYREEE (reference sequence). The CDR3 DNA sequence: TGTGCCAGCAGCCTGGTCAGGCTAGCGGGATACAATGAGCAGTTCTTC. This translates into CASSLVRLAGYNEQFF. Full variable domain (missing parts from reference TRBV5-4 and TRBJ2-1): ETGVTQSPTHLIKTRGQQVTLRCSSQSGHNTVSWYQQALGQGPQFIFQYYREEENGRGNFPPRFSGLQFPNYSSELNVNALELDDSALYLCASSLVRLAGYNEQFFGPGTRLTVL.

Sample share makes this clonotype medium-sized (0.01 to 0.1%). V and J are TRBV28 and TRBJ2-3, with a weak D call TRBD2 (5 bases). The germline V gene has CDR1 MDHEN and CDR2 SYDVKM. V dropped 4 bases and J dropped 1 base, with 15 bases sitting between them. This CDR3 spans 16 amino acids. The CDR3 DNA is TGTGCCAGCAGTTCCCCCACTAGTGCCCGCACAGATACGCAGTATTTT. This sequence encodes CASSSPTSARTDTQYF.